Here is one TCR beta chain with its context. Sequencing used immunoSEQ multiplex PCR; TCRdb keeps in-frame clones, though not all of them. The data show under 150,000 clones, around 93% seen once. CDR1 and CDR2 from the germline V gene are SGHAT and FQNNGV. V was pared by 6 bases and J by 5 bases, with 9 bases of the junction left unmatched. The CDR3 is 16 amino acids. The sample comes from a study of T cell responses to AZD1222 COVID-19 vaccine. The source is an adult in good health. The sequenced sample was peripheral blood, obtained on day 0 of AZD1222 vaccination. The chain has TRBV11-2 and TRBJ2-7; 14 bases line up with TRBD2. Written as DNA, the CDR3 is TGTGCCAGCAGAAACACCGGGACTAGCGGGAGCAACGAGCAGTACTTC. This gives the protein CASRNTGTSGSNEQYF.